Sequencing of this TCR beta chain was carried out in a study of human T cells and chemical hapten exposure. Study as a whole: There were weekly diphenylcyclopropenone doses to the scalp for patients throughout the roughly 24-week study.

The length of the CDR3 is 16 residues. Germline CDR1 is SGHTA and CDR2 is FQGNSA. Between the trimmed V and J ends, which lost 5 bases and 7 bases, there was a span of 24 bases. A remark on this clonotype: What it recognizes is unknown.

Time point defined: patch test 3, about 24 weeks after DPC sensitization. Specified treatment: therapeutic diphenylcyclopropenone sensitization with weekly scalp DPC. The total RNA was obtained from whole blood that was not fractionated. In the authors' workflow: A per-sample median of roughly 100,000 TCRs was observed, with a range of roughly 20,000 to 750,000. TCRdb ran MiXCR on the RACE reads and lists one entry per CDR3 protein. TCRdb, not the original authors, processed these V and J calls. The sample contains 180,000 or so distinct CDR3 sequences, more than 20% of which appear only once. Notes on the study in general: Expanded TCRs were compared with controls, and the expanded TCRs formed significantly more large CDR3 similarity clusters.

V gene TRBV7-2 combines with J gene TRBJ2-7; D is tentatively TRBD1 or TRBD2 (5 bases each). This TCR came from a woman aged 40 to 50 with alopecia areata. Some clones in this sample may be carry-over from other donors' samples. The sequencing used whole blood, collected in connection with sensitization to the hapten diphenylcyclopropenone (DPC). CDR3 coding DNA: TGTGCCAGCAGCCTAGACAGTAGAGTCCGAGGGATTGAGCAGTACTTC. It codes for CASSLDSRVRGIEQYF.